These 18 T cell receptor beta chains originate from one sample sequenced in a study of cytomegalovirus exposure and HLA in healthy donors. Primers included in the PCR were 60 Vbeta and 13 Jbeta primers. The method was immunoSEQ multiplex PCR; TCRdb's version includes in-frame clones alone and lacks a portion of them. The top ten hold around 5% of the sample, which has about 160,000 clones, about 80% seen once. Sample: PBMCs. The receptors were sampled from a man younger than 40 in good health and CMV-seronegative.

This clone was detected only once. The chain combines TRBV9 with TRBJ1-1, with D possibly TRBD1 on 5 matching bases. The germline V gene has CDR1 SGDLS and CDR2 YYNGEE. The V end lost 4 bases, the J end lost 0 bases, and 10 bases lay between the germline ends. The CDR3 sequence is 14 residues long. The DNA of the CDR3 is TGTGCCAGCAGCATTCAGGGCTTGAACACTGAAGCTTTCTTT. Translated: CASSIQGLNTEAFF.

The CDR3 reads CASSSRPGDEKLFF. The CDR3 DNA is TGCGCCAGCAGCTCCCGACCGGGAGATGAAAAACTGTTTTTT. V gene TRBV4-3 combines with J gene TRBJ1-4; D unclear. The CDR3 totals 14 residues. Trimming shortened V by 5 bases and J by 6 bases, and 13 bases separated the two germline ends. The germline gives CDR1 LGHNA, CDR2 YSLEER.

This clone was detected only once. The chain couples TRBV28 to TRBJ1-1; D perhaps matches TRBD1 (6 bases). The germline V gene has CDR1 MDHEN and CDR2 SYDVKM. The CDR3 extends over 14 amino acids. Trimming left V 2 bases short and J 11 bases short, with 18 bases between. For the CDR3, the DNA is TGTGCCAGCAGTTTACAGGGGCCTAATTCGGGGGCTTTCTTT. It codes for CASSLQGPNSGAFF.

V and J are TRBV9 and TRBJ1-1, with 7 bases aligning to TRBD1. CDR1 and CDR2 from the germline V gene are SGDLS and YYNGEE. This CDR3 spans 13 amino acids. J gave up 2 bases and V 4 bases, and 2 bases lay outside the gene matches. The CDR3 region is CASSYRGNTEAFF. CDR3 DNA sequence: TGTGCCAGCAGCTACAGGGGTAACACTGAAGCTTTCTTT.

The CDR3 DNA is TGTGCCAGCAGCTGGTCCAGGCAGAACACTGAAGCTTTCTTT. Protein: CASSWSRQNTEAFF. This sequence joins TRBV7-2 and TRBJ1-1; D is unresolved. Trimming removed 4 bases from V and 1 base from J, with 10 bases in between. CDR1 is SGHTA and CDR2 is FQGNSA in the germline V gene. This CDR3 region has 14 residues.

The chain uses TRBV5-3 and TRBJ1-1, with a weak D call TRBD1 (6 bases). TRBV5-3 is placed among ORFs of uncertain function. Trimming stripped 0 bases from V and 8 bases from J, with 8 bases between. The CDR3 consists of 12 residues. The chain's CDR3 is CARSLADREAFF. Here the CDR3 DNA reads TGTGCCAGAAGCTTGGCGGACAGAGAAGCTTTCTTT.

This rearrangement joins TRBV9 to TRBJ1-1; the D gene is possibly TRBD1 (6 bases). The V end lost 0 bases, the J end lost 7 bases, and 22 bases lay between the germline ends. In germline, CDR1 is SGDLS, CDR2 YYNGEE. This CDR3 comprises 17 residues. CDR3 bases: TGTGCCAGCAGCGTAGGTTTTGGGGATCTGGGGACATTTGAAGCTTTCTTT. This codes for CASSVGFGDLGTFEAFF.

Worth noting for this clone: The junction shows a germline mismatch at one end, possibly a read error. The CDR3 protein is CASSFKAGTSGDQEAQYF. The CDR3 DNA reads as TGTGCCAGCAGCTTTAAAGCGGGGACTAGCGGGGACCAAGAGGCCCAGTACTTC. This sequence joins TRBV7-3 and TRBJ2-5, with 13 nucleotides matching TRBD2. Germline V lookup: CDR1 SGHTA, CDR2 FQGTGA. The CDR3 sequence is 18 residues long.

J is TRBJ2-7 and V is TRBV19; 9 bases line up with TRBD1. CDR1 LNHDA and CDR2 SQIVND come from the germline V gene (reference sequence). Losses at the gene ends were 11 bases for V and 3 bases for J; bases not matched to a gene: 2. CDR3 length: 11 amino acids. CDR3 region: CASGQGYEQYF. The CDR3, as DNA: TGTGCCTCGGGACAGGGCTACGAGCAGTACTTC.

Details on this clone: One end of the junction is discordant with germline, which a read error may explain. The rearrangement uses TRBV7-9 and TRBJ2-7; possibly TRBD2 for D (6 bases). This CDR3 has 15 residues. The germline V gene encodes CDR1 SEHNR and CDR2 FQNEAQ (reference sequence). The chain's CDR3 is CSSSFKDGSSYEQYF. The CDR3 nucleotides read TGTTCCAGCAGCTTTAAGGACGGGAGCTCCTACGAGCAGTACTTC.

V usage is TRBV9 and J usage is TRBJ2-7, with 7 positions matching TRBD2. V was clipped by 0 bases and J by 5 bases; unmatched bases: 2. CDR3 length: 13 amino acids. Germline V gene lookup returns CDR1 SGDLS and CDR2 YYNGEE. The CDR3 here is CASSVAAGDEQYF. CDR3 DNA sequence: TGTGCCAGCAGCGTAGCTGCGGGGGACGAGCAGTACTTC.

The chain joins TRBV11-2 to TRBJ2-7, with 9 bases identical to TRBD2. Germline CDR1 SGHAT, CDR2 FQNNGV. Unmatched junction bases numbered 4, after V lost 2 bases and J lost 2 bases. CDR3 size: 15 residues. The CDR3 is CASSLSSGTPYEQYF. The CDR3 DNA is TGTGCCAGCAGCTTATCTAGCGGGACTCCCTACGAGCAGTACTTC.

The rearrangement links TRBV6-5 to TRBJ2-5; D is possibly TRBD2 (7 bases). Germline values: CDR1 MNHEY, CDR2 SVGAGI. The CDR3 length is 14 residues. V was shortened by 4 bases and J by 4 bases, with 13 bases between the two germline ends. The CDR3 region has the DNA TGTGCCAGCAGTTTGGGGGGGCGGGGAGAGACCCAGTACTTC. Protein: CASSLGGRGETQYF.

The chain has TRBV4-3 and TRBJ1-1; weak D call: TRBD1 (6 bases). Trimming removed 5 bases at V and 1 base at J, with 14 bases between. The CDR3 contains 15 residues. Germline V gives CDR1 LGHNA, CDR2 YSLEER. CDR3 nucleotides: TGCGCCAGCAGCTCTACTTCCAGGGGGAACACTGAAGCTTTCTTT. The encoded protein is CASSSTSRGNTEAFF.

This clone was detected only a few times. CDR3 region: CASSPSGTGYEKLFF. CDR3 DNA: TGTGCCAGCAGTCCCTCCGGGACAGGGTATGAAAAACTGTTTTTT. The chain is built from TRBV28 and TRBJ1-4; 9 bases align to TRBD1. From germline, CDR1 is MDHEN and CDR2 SYDVKM. Trimming at V came to 5 bases and at J to 6 bases, leaving 7 bases not matched to a gene. This CDR3 has 15 residues.

This clone was counted once. The chain employs TRBV13 and TRBJ2-3; 9 bases fit TRBD2. J was trimmed by 6 bases and V by 5 bases; bases with no gene match: 24. Per the germline V gene, CDR1 is PRHDT and CDR2 is FYEKMQ (reference sequence). The CDR3 has 20 amino acids. CDR3 sequence reads: CASSPSVLSRGGQNSDTQYF. CDR3 in DNA: TGTGCCAGCAGCCCGTCGGTGCTCTCGCGGGGGGGCCAAAATTCGGATACGCAGTATTTT.

The rearrangement links TRBV5-4 to TRBJ2-7; 7 bases agree with TRBD1. CDR1 is SGHNT and CDR2 is YYREEE in the germline V gene (reference sequence). The CDR3 loop spans 15 amino acids. With V trimmed by 3 bases and J by 1 base, 7 bases remained unmatched. The CDR3 region is CASSSGTAFSYEQYF. The CDR3 DNA is TGTGCCAGCAGCTCCGGGACAGCCTTTTCCTACGAGCAGTACTTC.

This clone was detected once. The chain carries TRBV18 and TRBJ1-4, with D maybe TRBD1 (6 bases). Germline CDR1 is KGHSH and CDR2 is LQKENI. With 5 bases removed from V and 8 bases from J, the gap between germline ends came to 18 bases. The CDR3 extends over 15 amino acids. DNA of the CDR3: TGTGCCAGCTCATCTCAACAGGGACCTGGCGAAAAACTGTTTTTT. Residues: CASSSQQGPGEKLFF. Supplemented by reference TRBV18 and TRBJ1-4, the full variable domain reads NAGVMQNPRHLVRRRGQEARLRCSPMKGHSHVYWYRQLPEEGLKFMVYLQKENIIDESGMPKERFSAEFPKEGPSILRIQQVVRGDSAAYFCASSSQQGPGEKLFFGSGTQLSVL.